A selection of T cell receptor beta chains follows, all from one sample in a study of blood T cell repertoires in COVID-19. Here immunoSEQ multiplex PCR was the method, and the copy in TCRdb shows in-frame clones only, minus some. The sample carries approximately 140,000 clones, 80% to 90% recorded once. The sequencing input was peripheral blood. The receptor set was obtained from a man in his 70s with acute or convalescent COVID-19. CDR3s include the opening cysteine and the closing phenylalanine or tryptophan. A D gene is named only where the DNA matches it firmly. Clone size appears in some rows only: once, few, many, or a class for an expanded clone.

-	TRBV24-1	TRBJ1-4	-	CATSDSERPKKLFF	TGTGCCACCAGTGATTCAGAGCGCCCAAAGAAACTGTTTTTT
-	TRBV11-2	TRBJ1-2	TRBD1	CASSLGTGTYGYTF	TGTGCCAGCAGCTTAGGGACAGGGACCTATGGCTACACCTTC
-	TRBV4-2	TRBJ2-3	-	CASSQDTSGIDTQYF	TGTGCCAGCAGCCAAGATACTAGTGGCATAGATACGCAGTATTTT
-	TRBV5-6	TRBJ2-7	TRBD1	CASSPGQGSSYEQYF	TGTGCCAGCAGCCCAGGACAGGGGAGCTCCTACGAGCAGTACTTC
-	TRBV3-1/TRBV3-2	TRBJ2-5	TRBD1	CASSHRTGGETQYF	TGTGCCAGCAGCCACCGGACAGGGGGGGAGACCCAGTACTTC
-	TRBV4-3	TRBJ2-3	TRBD2	CASSQGLAPTQYF	TGCGCCAGCAGCCAAGGACTAGCGCCAACGCAGTATTTT
-	TRBV16	TRBJ2-1	TRBD2	CASSRPGLAGGGGSYNEQFF	TGTGCCAGCAGCCGCCCCGGACTAGCGGGGGGGGGAGGGTCCTACAATGAGCAGTTCTTC
-	TRBV28	TRBJ2-3	TRBD2	CAWDGGSDTQYF	TGTGCCTGGGACGGGGGGTCAGATACGCAGTATTTT
-	TRBV5-8	TRBJ2-1	TRBD1	CASSRDRVVGEQFF	TGTGCCAGCAGCCGGGACAGGGTAGTCGGTGAGCAGTTCTTC
-	TRBV6-2/TRBV6-3	TRBJ2-1	TRBD2	CASSLGLAGVREQFF	TGTGCCAGCAGCCTCGGACTAGCGGGAGTCCGTGAGCAGTTCTTC
-	TRBV27	TRBJ2-1	-	CASSSKGGDEQFF	TGTGCCAGCAGCAGTAAAGGGGGGGATGAGCAGTTCTTC
once	TRBV6-5	TRBJ1-2	TRBD1	CASSSNRGSYGYTF	TGTGCCAGCAGTTCAAACAGGGGAAGCTATGGCTACACCTTC
-	TRBV11-3	TRBJ2-1	TRBD1	CASSSSTGGNEQFF	TGTGCCAGCAGCTCTTCAACAGGGGGTAATGAGCAGTTCTTC
-	TRBV6-5	TRBJ2-2	-	CASSYGGGSNTGELFF	TGTGCCAGCAGTTACGGGGGCGGGTCGAACACCGGGGAGCTGTTTTTT
-	TRBV19	TRBJ1-2	-	CASRKGALYGYTF	TGTGCCAGTAGGAAAGGGGCGCTCTATGGCTACACCTTC
-	TRBV5-1	TRBJ2-2	TRBD2	CASSRTLAGGPTGELFF	TGCGCCAGCAGCCGGACACTAGCGGGAGGGCCCACCGGGGAGCTGTTTTTT
-	TRBV4-3	TRBJ1-1	-	CASSQDNRANTEAFF	TGCGCCAGCAGCCAAGATAACAGAGCGAACACTGAAGCTTTCTTT
-	TRBV3-1/TRBV3-2	TRBJ2-7	-	CASSHIYEQYF	TGTGCCAGCAGCCACATCTACGAGCAGTACTTC
-	TRBV5-3	TRBJ2-7	TRBD2	CARRHFRDRAPSGRVYEQYF	TGTGCCAGAAGACACTTCCGGGACAGGGCCCCTAGCGGGAGGGTCTACGAGCAGTACTTC
-	TRBV19	TRBJ2-1	-	CASSIDPLEKQFF	TGTGCCAGTAGTATAGATCCTCTAGAAAAACAATTCTTC
-	TRBV5-1	TRBJ2-2	TRBD1	CASSWTGQGIAGELFF	TGCGCCAGCAGCTGGACGGGACAGGGGATAGCCGGGGAGCTGTTTTTT
-	TRBV11-2	TRBJ2-3	-	CASSAGTHQNTQYF	TGTGCCAGCAGCGCCGGGACTCACCAAAATACGCAGTATTTT
-	TRBV18	TRBJ2-7	TRBD1	CASSPDRGSYEQYF	TGTGCCAGCTCACCGGACAGGGGCTCCTACGAGCAGTACTTC
-	TRBV28	TRBJ2-7	TRBD1	CASSLWGQANSYEQYF	TGTGCCAGCAGTTTATGGGGACAGGCGAACTCCTACGAGCAGTACTTC
-	TRBV27	TRBJ2-5	TRBD1	CASSLTPPGDRPETQYF	TGTGCCAGCAGTTTAACCCCCCCCGGGGACAGGCCAGAGACCCAGTACTTC
-	TRBV7-9	TRBJ2-7	-	CASSLASSEQYF	TGTGCCAGCAGCTTAGCGAGTTCCGAGCAGTACTTC
-	TRBV29-1	TRBJ2-1	-	CSDHRDSDNEQFF	TGCAGCGACCACCGGGACTCCGACAATGAGCAGTTCTTC
-	TRBV27	TRBJ2-1	-	CASSLLAGIYNEQFF	TGTGCCAGCAGTTTATTGGCCGGGATTTACAATGAGCAGTTCTTC
-	TRBV29-1	TRBJ2-1	-	CSAIMPGYNEQFF	TGCAGCGCCATTATGCCGGGTTACAATGAGCAGTTCTTC
-	TRBV6-5	TRBJ2-7	-	CASRTSFEQYF	TGTGCCAGCAGGACTAGTTTCGAGCAGTACTTC
-	TRBV19	TRBJ1-1	-	CATSGLLEATEAFF	TGTGCCACTAGTGGGTTGTTGGAGGCCACTGAAGCTTTCTTT
once	TRBV5-6	TRBJ1-3	-	CASSLGGGSGNTIYF	TGTGCCAGCAGCTTAGGGGGTGGATCCGGAAACACCATATATTTT
-	TRBV6-6	TRBJ2-3	TRBD1	CASSYSTGTGSDTQYF	TGTGCCAGCAGTTACAGTACAGGGACAGGGTCGGATACGCAGTATTTT
-	TRBV29-1	TRBJ2-1	-	CSGEDGSSYNEQFF	TGCAGCGGTGAAGACGGGAGCTCCTACAATGAGCAGTTCTTC
-	TRBV30	TRBJ2-3	TRBD2	CAWSVPLSGRVTDTQYF	TGTGCCTGGAGTGTACCCTTAAGCGGGAGGGTTACAGATACGCAGTATTTT
-	TRBV28	TRBJ1-2	TRBD1	CASSADRDGGYTF	TGTGCCAGCAGTGCTGACAGGGATGGTGGCTACACCTTC
-	TRBV27	TRBJ1-1	TRBD1	CASSIQGAKGNTEAFF	TGTGCCAGCAGTATACAGGGGGCGAAGGGGAACACTGAAGCTTTCTTT
-	TRBV11-2	TRBJ2-3	TRBD2	CASSFGLAGVGSTDTQYF	TGTGCCAGCAGCTTTGGACTAGCGGGAGTGGGAAGCACAGATACGCAGTATTTT
-	TRBV19	TRBJ2-7	-	CASSIDRSSYEQYF	TGTGCCAGTAGTATAGACAGAAGCTCCTACGAGCAGTACTTC
few	TRBV19	TRBJ1-3	-	CASSSGYTFSGNTIYF	TGTGCCAGTAGTTCGGGATACACGTTCTCTGGAAACACCATATATTTT
once	TRBV28	TRBJ1-2	-	CASSLTGFGYTF	TGTGCCAGCAGTTTAACAGGGTTTGGCTACACCTTC
once	TRBV3-1/TRBV3-2	TRBJ1-4	-	CASRGADEKLFF	TGTGCCAGCAGGGGGGCGGATGAAAAACTGTTTTTT